This TCR beta chain was sequenced during a study of human T cells and chemical hapten exposure. Findings and limits, study-wide: Those TCRs sitting above 1 in 1000 frequency stayed the same with DPC sensitization. Relative to control repertoires, expanded TCRs gave rise to significantly more large CDR3 similarity clusters.

TCRdb reprocessed the RACE reads with MiXCR, giving one entry per CDR3 protein. The sample shows 84,000 or so distinct CDR3 sequences, roughly a tenth of them seen only once. The sample's time point: patch test 2, 6 weeks after DPC sensitization. As to treatment: therapeutic diphenylcyclopropenone sensitization with weekly scalp DPC. About this clonotype: The target antigen is unknown.

This CDR3 is built from 14 residues. Trimming cost V 5 bases and J 2 bases, with 9 bases left between them. The rearrangement joins TRBV12-3 or TRBV12-4 to TRBJ2-2; D is unresolved. This specimen was whole blood, taken in connection with sensitization to the hapten diphenylcyclopropenone (DPC). This TCR was recovered from a woman aged 25-40 years with alopecia areata. Some clones in this sample may be carry-over from other donors' samples. In DNA form, the CDR3 reads TGTGCCAGCAGTCCACGGGTTAACACCGGGGAGCTGTTTTTT. Translated, it gives CASSPRVNTGELFF.